These 17 T cell receptor beta chains were sequenced from one sample in a study of cytomegalovirus exposure and HLA in healthy donors (dated by TCRdb to about 2017). The receptor library was made with the immunoSEQ multiplex PCR assay. A mixture of 60 forward primers for TCR Vbeta segments and 13 reverse primers for TCR Jbeta segments was used in the multiplex PCR. Imported from immuneACCESS, the table was reduced by TCRdb to in-frame sequences with V and J called. These copies leave out some clones; in studies compared against another copy, an unresolved V gene accounts for under half, and the cause of the remainder is not known. This sample holds around 210,000 clones; 70% to 90% were observed only once. About 0.25% of the sample rests with the top ten. Sequences were obtained from PBMCs. The receptors were gathered from a girl aged 2 to 9 in good health and CMV-seronegative.

The rearrangement links TRBV7-8 to TRBJ2-1, with D possibly TRBD2 on 5 matching bases. Trimming left V 3 bases short and J 0 bases short, with 15 bases between. Germline assignment: CDR1 SGHVS and CDR2 FQNEAQ. The CDR3 totals 17 residues. CDR3 in amino acids: CASSFSRGLLSYNEQFF. Written as DNA, the CDR3 is TGTGCCAGCAGCTTCTCCCGAGGACTGCTCTCCTACAATGAGCAGTTCTTC.

This rearrangement joins TRBV30 to TRBJ1-2; the match to TRBD1 covers 10 bases. Germline V gene lookup returns CDR1 GTSNPN and CDR2 SVGIG (reference sequence). The CDR3 has 13 amino acids. J lost 5 bases, V lost 4 bases, and 4 bases had no gene match. In DNA, the CDR3 is TGTGCCTGGACTCCGGGACAGGGGTATGGCTACACCTTC. Translated: CAWTPGQGYGYTF. Combining the CDR3 with reference TRBV30 and TRBJ1-2 gives the whole variable domain SQTIHQWPATLVQPVGSPLSLECTVEGTSNPNLYWYRQAAGRGLQLLFYSVGIGQISSEVPQNLSASRPQDRQFILSSKKLLLSDSGFYLCAWTPGQGYGYTFGSGTRLTVV.

V is TRBV4-1 and J is TRBJ1-1, with D perhaps matching TRBD1 (5 bases). Germline V gene lookup returns CDR1 MGHRA and CDR2 YSYEKL. The CDR3 spans 14 residues. The germline V and J ends were trimmed by 1 base and 4 bases, with 10 bases remaining between them. The CDR3: CASSQGGERTEAFF. CDR3 coding DNA: TGCGCCAGCAGCCAAGGGGGGGAACGCACTGAAGCTTTCTTT.

This chain links TRBV19 with TRBJ2-1, with 8 bases that match TRBD2. Germline V gives CDR1 LNHDA, CDR2 SQIVND (reference sequence). The CDR3 runs 14 residues. V gave up 9 bases and J gave up 4 bases; unmatched junction bases: 8. CDR3: CASALAGSYNEQFF. CDR3 bases: TGTGCCAGCGCCCTAGCGGGCTCTTACAATGAGCAGTTCTTC.

V gene TRBV7-8 combines with J gene TRBJ2-3, with 10 bases identical to TRBD2. CDR3 length equals 16 residues. Germline lookup yields CDR1 SGHVS and CDR2 FQNEAQ. V shed 2 bases and J 4 bases; nucleotides not matched to a gene: 6. Here the CDR3 DNA reads TGTGCCAGCAGCTTAAGGGTCCTAGCGGGAGCAGATACGCAGTATTTT. It is translated as CASSLRVLAGADTQYF.

This rearrangement joins TRBV7-6 to TRBJ1-3, with TRBD1 matching over 8 bases. V was pared by 4 bases and J by 3 bases, with 8 bases of the junction left unmatched. The germline V gene encodes CDR1 SGHVS and CDR2 FNYEAQ. The length of the CDR3 is 16 residues. The CDR3 DNA is TGTGCCAGCAGCTACGGCGCAGGGGGCTTTGGAAACACCATATATTTT. It codes for CASSYGAGGFGNTIYF.

The V gene is TRBV5-1, the J gene TRBJ2-1; 9 nucleotides align to TRBD2. V dropped 4 bases and J dropped 3; count of bases not matched to a gene: 5. Germline CDR1 is SGHRS and CDR2 is YFSETQ. The length of the CDR3 is 15 residues. CDR3 sequence: CASSGSGGFYNEQFF. CDR3 nucleotides: TGCGCCAGCAGCGGTAGCGGGGGTTTCTACAATGAGCAGTTCTTC.

This chain joins TRBV18 and TRBJ1-2; D remains ambiguous. CDR3 size: 14 residues. The germline V and J ends were trimmed by 2 bases and 2 bases, with 9 bases remaining between them. Germline V gives CDR1 KGHSH, CDR2 LQKENI. CDR3 coding DNA: TGTGCCAGCTCACCAGGTTCACAGAACTATGGCTACACCTTC. Encoded protein: CASSPGSQNYGYTF.

The rearrangement links TRBV7-9 to TRBJ1-1; 8 nucleotides agree with TRBD1. The CDR3 spans 16 residues. Germline V gene data show CDR1 as SEHNR and CDR2 as FQNEAQ (reference sequence). Trimming removed 3 bases from V and 1 base from J; junction bases left unmatched: 7. CDR3 in amino acids: CASSFEVTGGNTEAFF. For the CDR3, the DNA is TGTGCCAGCAGCTTCGAGGTTACAGGGGGGAACACTGAAGCTTTCTTT.

The chain uses TRBV27 and TRBJ2-2; TRBD2 is a possible D gene (6 bases). CDR3 length: 14 amino acids. Germline V gene data show CDR1 as MNHEY and CDR2 as SMNVEV (reference sequence). V was clipped by 4 bases and J by 8 bases, with 14 bases between them. For the CDR3, the DNA is TGTGCCAGCAGTTCGATTCTAGCGTCAGGGGAGCTGTTTTTT. Encoded protein: CASSSILASGELFF.

This chain links TRBV19 with TRBJ2-3; the D gene is possibly TRBD2 (6 bases). V dropped 6 bases and J dropped 0 bases, with 13 bases sitting between them. Per the germline V gene, CDR1 is LNHDA and CDR2 is SQIVND (reference sequence). The CDR3 consists of 15 residues. In DNA form, the CDR3 reads TGTGCCAGTAGGTTAGCGGTGACTAGCACAGATACGCAGTATTTT. Its translation: CASRLAVTSTDTQYF.

The genes are TRBV6-6 and TRBJ2-7; TRBD2 is a possible D gene (6 bases). The V and J ends lost 5 bases and 2 bases respectively, with 16 bases between them. CDR3 size: 15 residues. Germline V gene lookup returns CDR1 MNHNY and CDR2 SVGAGI (reference sequence). The CDR3 nucleotides are TGTGCCAGCAGTGACCCGGACTATCCGACCTACGAGCAGTACTTC. Translated: CASSDPDYPTYEQYF.

The chain recombines TRBV19 with TRBJ1-2, with 8 bases fitting TRBD1. Germline-derived CDR1 and CDR2 are LNHDA and SQIVND (reference sequence). Trimming at V came to 2 bases and at J to 4 bases, leaving 0 bases not matched to a gene. The CDR3 loop spans 13 amino acids. CDR3 in DNA: TGTGCCAGTAGTATAACAGGGGGCTATGGCTACACCTTC. Translation gives CASSITGGYGYTF.

The chain uses TRBV6-5 and TRBJ2-1, with TRBD2 identical over 8 bases. CDR3 size: 16 residues. The germline V gene encodes CDR1 MNHEY and CDR2 SVGAGI. After removal of 4 bases from V and 7 bases from J, the junction contained 12 bases not matched to a gene. The CDR3 sequence: CASSWSSGGGLNEQFF. The CDR3 region has the DNA TGTGCCAGCAGTTGGTCCAGCGGGGGAGGTTTGAATGAGCAGTTCTTC.

The V call is TRBV9, the J call TRBJ1-2; D might be TRBD1 (5 bases). V was shortened by 4 bases and J by 3 bases, with 16 bases between the two germline ends. Germline CDR1 and CDR2: SGDLS and YYNGEE. The CDR3 runs to 15 residues. Here the CDR3 DNA reads TGTGCCAGCAGCTTTCTAGGGGATTCGGACTATGGCTACACCTTC. Translation gives CASSFLGDSDYGYTF. Variable domain in full (rest from reference TRBV9 and TRBJ1-2): DSGVTQTPKHLITATGQRVTLRCSPRSGDLSVYWYQQSLDQGLQFLIQYYNGEERAKGNILERFSAQQFPDLHSELNLSSLELGDSALYFCASSFLGDSDYGYTFGSGTRLTVV.

The genes are TRBV14 and TRBJ1-2; TRBD1 matches 10 bases. J was trimmed by 5 bases and V by 4 bases; bases with no gene match: 7. The CDR3 consists of 15 residues. CDR1 is SGHDN and CDR2 is FVKESK in the germline V gene. CDR3 in DNA: TGTGCCAGCAGCCGCGGGACAGGGGTATGGTATGGCTACACCTTC. It is translated as CASSRGTGVWYGYTF.

This clone was picked up a small number of times. The rearrangement links TRBV7-2 to TRBJ1-2; D not certain. The CDR3 runs 13 residues. Germline V gene data show CDR1 as SGHTA and CDR2 as FQGNSA. V lost 2 bases and J lost 8, with 12 bases in between. The CDR3 here is CASSLRRGDGYTF. As DNA, the CDR3 is TGTGCCAGCAGCTTACGCCGGGGTGACGGCTACACCTTC.